This T cell receptor (beta chain) was captured by sequencing in a study of cytotoxic CD8 clonotypes in ibrutinib-treated CLL (dated by TCRdb to 2020 to 2022). Background for the entire study: In this cohort, around 15 patients were treatment-naive and fewer than 13 were relapsed/refractory, while around 18 had unmutated IGHV. Partial responses were observed in approximately 24 patients and complete responses in 2; after a median follow-up of roughly 72 months, remission was maintained in about 15 patients and progression was observed in approximately 12. Samples at response were collected after a median of 12 months of treatment, with a range of about 6 to 36 months. An average of 255,043 productive templates and 80,000 to 100,000 productive rearrangements was obtained per sample. Of the roughly 90 people in the trial, around 25 had longitudinal samples available. Cryopreserved peripheral blood mononuclear cells were collected before treatment, at response, and at either disease progression or sustained remission. Every sample from remission and from progressive disease was obtained while the patients were still on ibrutinib.

What the authors observed across the whole study: Baseline clonality was found to be higher than that of age-matched healthy donors and was strongly correlated with circulating CD8+ T-cell counts. Public clonotypes were rare and either contracted or stayed stable during treatment, and the rise in clonality at ibrutinib response reflected the expansion of private clonotypes. Clonality rose at ibrutinib response, remained stable during sustained remission, and dropped back toward baseline at progression. Sampling times were not matched between patients in sustained remission and patients whose disease was progressing, and lymph node repertoires were not examined.

Details on this clone: This clone's antigen is unknown. The record has no base qualities; no much larger clone is one base away.

A MiSeq instrument was used for deep resolution sequencing, which targeted depths ranging from 1 in 1 million up to 1 in 200,000 T cells, with coverage averaging 10x for each clonotype. The immunoSEQ hsTCRB Kit was used to generate TCR beta libraries. For the original study's pipeline: ImmunoSEQ Data Assistant and ImmunoSEQ Analyzer were used for data analysis, and V, D and J genes were assigned according to IMGT definitions. Clonality, with values ranging from 0 to 1, was calculated as one minus the normalized Shannon entropy of productive rearrangement frequencies. Public clonotype analysis was restricted to overrepresented clonotypes comprising at least 0.05% of each patient's repertoire. Approximately 13 age-matched healthy donor repertoires from immuneACCESS served as clonality controls. Sourced from immuneACCESS, this table was stored by TCRdb with only in-frame sequences that have V and J called. A share of the clones is absent; for the studies checked, an unresolved V gene accounts for under half, and the remainder has no known explanation. V, J and clone size reflect that table, while D and trimming were determined from the DNA. The sample table holds approximately 280,000 clones, of which 65% to 85% were seen once. The ten most abundant clones make up around 5.1% of the sample.

The germline V gene specifies ENHRY as CDR1 and SYGVKD as CDR2. CDR3 length: 14 amino acids, cysteine to phenylalanine. Only the CDR3 DNA is retained, 42 bases long and in frame from the first base. The V and J ends are trimmed by 4 bases and 3 bases, leaving 13 bases between them. The time point label corresponds to: progressive disease on ibrutinib. For TCR beta library preparation, roughly 2 micrograms of genomic DNA were extracted from the cryopreserved PBMCs. Longitudinal blood samples from CLL patients receiving ibrutinib monotherapy were subjected to high-throughput TCR beta sequencing. The patients took part in an open-label, single-center phase 2 trial of ibrutinib monotherapy.

This sequence uses TRBV10-3 and TRBJ2-7; the D region possibly corresponds to TRBD1 (5 bases align). This TCR was recovered from a human donor with chronic lymphocytic leukemia. Sample: PBMCs, taken at disease progression, from a patient treated with ibrutinib. The CDR3 protein is CAISARTFRYEQYF. The sequenced DNA: TGTGCCATCAGTGCTAGGACATTTCGCTACGAGCAGTACTTC.